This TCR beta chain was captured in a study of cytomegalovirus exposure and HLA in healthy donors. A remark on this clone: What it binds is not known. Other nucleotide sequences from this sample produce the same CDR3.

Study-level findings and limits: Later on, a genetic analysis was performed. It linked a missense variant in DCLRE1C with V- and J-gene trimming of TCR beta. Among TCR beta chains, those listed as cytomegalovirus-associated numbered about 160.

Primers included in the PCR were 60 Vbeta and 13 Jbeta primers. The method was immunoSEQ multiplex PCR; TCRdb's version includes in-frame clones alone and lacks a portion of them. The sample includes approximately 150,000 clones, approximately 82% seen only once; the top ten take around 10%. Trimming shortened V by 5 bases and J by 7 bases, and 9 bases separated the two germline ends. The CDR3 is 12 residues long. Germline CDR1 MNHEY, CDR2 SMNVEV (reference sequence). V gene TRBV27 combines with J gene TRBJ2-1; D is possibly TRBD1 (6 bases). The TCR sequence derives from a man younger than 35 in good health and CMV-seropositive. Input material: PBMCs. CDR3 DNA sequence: TGTGCCAGCAGTCGAAGGGGGAATGAGCAGTTCTTC. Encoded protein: CASSRRGNEQFF.